These T cell receptor beta chains were read from a single sample in a study of T cell repertoires in cytomegalovirus infection. One entry per CDR3 protein results from TCRdb running MiXCR on the reads. The sample records a few hundred thousand distinct CDR3 sequences, approximately 25% being singletons. Sample: PBMCs. These receptors came from a human donor in good health (CMV status not recorded). Some clones in this sample may be carry-over from other donors' samples. Both conserved end residues are part of each CDR3. A D gene is named only where the DNA matches it firmly. Clone size is stated in some rows and not others, as once, few, many or a class when expanded.

abundance,d_gene,j_gene,v_gene,CDR3nt,CDR3aa
many,NA,TRBJ1-1,TRBV7-3,TGTGCCAGCAGCATAGACAAGAACACTGAAGCTTTCTTT,CASSIDKNTEAFF
NA,TRBD1,TRBJ2-2,TRBV7-7,TGTGCTAGCAGCTACGGGACAGGGGCCACCGGGGAGCTGTTTTTT,CASSYGTGATGELFF
few,NA,TRBJ2-6,TRBV12-3/TRBV12-4,TGTGCCACCAATCGAGTAGGGGCAGCTTTAAAAGGGTCTGGGGCCAACGTCCTGACTTTC,CATNRVGAALKGSGANVLTF
many,NA,TRBJ2-3,TRBV7-2,TGTGCCAGCAGCTTATCGGCCACAGATACGCAGTATTTT,CASSLSATDTQYF
NA,NA,TRBJ2-7,TRBV3-1,TGTGCCAGCAGCCATCCTACAGGGAGAGGCTACGAGCAGTACTTC,CASSHPTGRGYEQYF
many,TRBD2,TRBJ2-7,TRBV7-2,TGTGCCAGCAGCTTAGCTCTGACTAGCGGGAGGTACGAGCAGTACTTC,CASSLALTSGRYEQYF
NA,NA,TRBJ2-2,TRBV7-9,TGTGCCAGCAGAAGGGCGGAAGCCTACACCGGGGAGCTGTTTTTT,CASRRAEAYTGELFF
few,TRBD1,TRBJ1-2,TRBV14,TGTGCCAGCAGCGGGACAGGCTTTGCCCGTCGCTACACCTTC,CASSGTGFARRYTF
NA,NA,TRBJ1-4,TRBV12-3/TRBV12-4,TGTGCCAGCAGTTTGGGGACACGGCTCACCAAACTAGAAAAACTGTTTTTT,CASSLGTRLTKLEKLFF
NA,TRBD1,TRBJ1-2,TRBV5-1,TGCGCCAGCAGCTTGGAAAGACAGGGCTATGGCTACACCTTC,CASSLERQGYGYTF
few,NA,TRBJ1-5,TRBV19,TGTGCCAGTAGTATCCTCGATCTCCAGCCCCAGCATTTT,CASSILDLQPQHF
NA,NA,TRBJ2-1,TRBV6-5,TGTGCCAGCACCTTAGCCCCTGCCGGGGATGAGCAGTTCTTC,CASTLAPAGDEQFF
many,TRBD1,TRBJ2-6,TRBV10-3,TGTGCCATCAGTTTAGTAGGGGACAGGGGCTCTGGGGCCAACGTCCTGACTTTC,CAISLVGDRGSGANVLTF
few,TRBD1,TRBJ1-5,TRBV19,TGTGCCAGTAGCCGGGGGACAGGGGGAAATCAGCCCCAGCATTTT,CASSRGTGGNQPQHF
few,NA,TRBJ2-1,TRBV6-5,TGTGCCAGCCTGAACCTGGGGGAGCAGTTCTTC,CASLNLGEQFF
many,NA,TRBJ2-2,TRBV7-2,TGTGCCAGCAGCTTTGGTGGGATCTCGAACACCGGGGAGCTGTTTTTT,CASSFGGISNTGELFF
many,TRBD2,TRBJ2-3,TRBV11-2,TGTGCCAGCAGCTTAGGACTAGCCGGCAGGATAGATACGCAGTATTTT,CASSLGLAGRIDTQYF
NA,NA,TRBJ2-7,TRBV12-3/TRBV12-4,TGTGCCAGCGGGAGAGTCTGGGGAGACGAGCAGTACTTC,CASGRVWGDEQYF
NA,NA,TRBJ2-2,TRBV4-2,TGTGCCAGCAGCCTCAGCACTAACACCGGGGAGCTGTTTTTT,CASSLSTNTGELFF
NA,TRBD2,TRBJ2-1,TRBV19,TGTGCCAGTAGTACCGGGACTAGTCGGTCCTACAATGAGCAGTTCTTC,CASSTGTSRSYNEQFF
many,NA,TRBJ2-3,TRBV7-2,TGTGCCAGCAGCTATACTCTGCGAGATACGCAGTATTTT,CASSYTLRDTQYF
NA,NA,TRBJ1-5,TRBV10-3,TGTGCCATCAGTGAGTTCACGGGTCAGCCCCAGCATTTT,CAISEFTGQPQHF
NA,TRBD1,TRBJ2-1,TRBV6-4,TGTGCCAGCAGCGAGGGACAGAGGGTTTCCAATGAGCAGTTCTTC,CASSEGQRVSNEQFF
NA,NA,TRBJ2-5,TRBV4-3,TGCGCCAGCAGCCGGGGAGAGGCAGCAGAAGAGACCCAGTACTTC,CASSRGEAAEETQYF
few,TRBD1,TRBJ2-5,TRBV20-1,TGCAGTGCTATCAGCGTGACAGGGGAAAGTGGGGAGACCCAGTACTTC,CSAISVTGESGETQYF
NA,NA,TRBJ1-2,TRBV7-2,TGTGCCAGCAGCCCCCTTGGAGGCAGGAGGGTAGGGGGCTACACCTTC,CASSPLGGRRVGGYTF
NA,TRBD1,TRBJ2-5,TRBV15,TGTGCCACCCGGGACAGGGGTTTAGGAGAGACCCAGTACTTC,CATRDRGLGETQYF
NA,TRBD1,TRBJ1-6,TRBV28,TGTGCCAGCAGTTCCGGACAGGGCCATTCACCCCTCCACTTT,CASSSGQGHSPLHF
few,TRBD1,TRBJ1-1,TRBV25-1,TGTGCCAGCAGTGAATACGGACAGGGAGGTACTGAAGCTTTCTTT,CASSEYGQGGTEAFF
NA,NA,TRBJ2-5,TRBV9,TGTGCCAGCAGCACTCGGACCCACCCGGGGACCCAGTACTTC,CASSTRTHPGTQYF
few,TRBD2,TRBJ2-3,TRBV6-1,TGTGCCAGCAGAGGTACTAGCGGGAGGATTTGGCCCACAGATACGCAGTATTTT,CASRGTSGRIWPTDTQYF
few,NA,TRBJ2-5,TRBV6-6,TGTGCCAGCAGTTACATCGGGAGAGAGACCCAGTACTTC,CASSYIGRETQYF
NA,TRBD2,TRBJ2-3,TRBV4-1,TGCGCCAGCAGCCAAAAGACTAGCGGGACTCCTGGCACAGATACGCAGTATTTT,CASSQKTSGTPGTDTQYF
NA,NA,TRBJ1-6,TRBV12-3/TRBV12-4,TGTGCCAGCAGTTTAGCGGCCAGGAATAATAGGTGGCCCCTCCACTTT,CASSLAARNNRWPLHF
NA,NA,TRBJ1-3,TRBV9,TGTGCCAGCAGCGCCGGGAGGGACACCACCTCTGGAAACACCATATATTTT,CASSAGRDTTSGNTIYF
NA,TRBD2,TRBJ2-1,TRBV7-9,TGTGCCAGCAGCTCGACTAGCGGGAACCCCTACAATGAGCAGTTCTTC,CASSSTSGNPYNEQFF
NA,TRBD2,TRBJ2-1,TRBV20-1,TGCAGTGCCCAGAGCGGGAGGGCGGGCAATGAGCAGTTCTTC,CSAQSGRAGNEQFF
NA,NA,TRBJ2-3,TRBV7-9,TGTGCCAGCAGCTCCTTCGGCACAGATACGCAGTATTTT,CASSSFGTDTQYF
NA,TRBD2,TRBJ2-1,TRBV11-2,TGTGCCAGCAACCTGGGATCTAGCGGAACCGAGCAGTTCTTC,CASNLGSSGTEQFF
many,NA,TRBJ1-1,TRBV12-3/TRBV12-4,TGTGCCAGCAGTTTAAGGGTTGAGGCAGAAGCTTTCTTT,CASSLRVEAEAFF
NA,TRBD2,TRBJ2-3,TRBV7-9,TGTGCCAGCAGCTTAGAAATCGCGACTAGCGGGAAAGATACGCAGTATTTT,CASSLEIATSGKDTQYF
many,NA,TRBJ2-7,TRBV7-9,TGTGCCAGCAGCTCGTGGGACGAGCAGTACTTC,CASSSWDEQYF